The 30 T cell receptor beta chains listed next were all sequenced from one sample in a study of shared clonotypes between healthy human individuals. The assay was immunoSEQ multiplex PCR, and TCRdb's table has in-frame clones only and misses some. Counted here are approximately 1.5 million clones, around 98% occurring once; the ten biggest clones make up about 0.4%. Sample: naive CD4+ T cells sorted from blood. The subset here: CD45RA+ positively selected. The receptors derive from a man aged 30 to 45 in good health.

The sample holds one count of this clone. This chain connects TRBV4-3 to TRBJ2-7; D call uncertain. This CDR3 is built from 20 residues. Trimming took off 0 bases at V and 6 bases at J, with 30 bases between the two ends. Germline loops: CDR1 LGHNA, CDR2 YSLEER. CDR3 coding DNA: TGCGCCAGCAGCCAAGATCTTGTTTCCGGGTCCCACCTTGCTCTGTTCGAGCAGTACTTC. As protein: CASSQDLVSGSHLALFEQYF.

This clone was recorded only once. The chain employs TRBV29-1 and TRBJ2-1; possibly TRBD1 for D (5 bases). The CDR3 is made up of 14 amino acids. Deletions cut 4 bases from V and 6 bases from J, with 16 bases between. Germline V gene data show CDR1 as SQVTM and CDR2 as ANQGSEA. The CDR3 DNA sequence: TGCAGCGTTGGCATCCTCCCTACAGGCAATGAGCAGTTCTTC. Residues: CSVGILPTGNEQFF.

The chain has TRBV5-6 and TRBJ2-1; D unclear. Trimming stripped 0 bases from V and 8 bases from J, with 6 bases between. Germline V gives CDR1 SGHDT, CDR2 YYEEEE. This CDR3 region has 12 residues. The CDR3, as DNA: TGTGCCAGCAGCTTGGGATGGGATGAGCAGTTCTTC. It yields the protein CASSLGWDEQFF.

The chain uses TRBV6-4 and TRBJ1-2, with a tentative D call TRBD1 (5 bases). The CDR3 runs 13 residues. Germline values: CDR1 MRHNA, CDR2 SNTAGT. V was pared by 6 bases and J by 3 bases, with 11 bases between. As DNA, the CDR3 is TGTGCCAGCAGAGGACAAGCAGACTATGGCTACACCTTC. It yields the protein CASRGQADYGYTF.

This chain joins TRBV2 and TRBJ2-3; D is undetermined. Trimming pared 10 bases from V and 1 base from J, leaving 15 bases between. CDR1 and CDR2 (germline): SNHLY, FYNNEI. The CDR3 runs to 14 residues. The CDR3 spells CATTEYTGTDTQYF. CDR3 in DNA: TGTGCCACTACGGAATACACGGGCACAGATACGCAGTATTTT.

The chain has TRBV19 and TRBJ1-2, with a weak D call TRBD1 (6 bases). With 2 bases removed from V and 5 bases from J, the gap between germline ends came to 12 bases. The CDR3 runs 14 residues. Germline values: CDR1 LNHDA, CDR2 SQIVND (reference sequence). CDR3 loop: CASSIQGSGYGYTF. The CDR3, as DNA: TGTGCCAGTAGTATACAGGGGTCGGGGTATGGCTACACCTTC.

The V call is TRBV29-1, the J call TRBJ2-7; 9 positions agree with TRBD2. The CDR3 runs to 12 residues. V was pared by 7 bases and J by 5 bases, with 6 bases of the junction left unmatched. CDR1 SQVTM and CDR2 ANQGSEA come from the germline V gene. The CDR3 nucleotides read TGCAGCGCCCAACTAGCGGGCAACGAGCAGTACTTC. Protein product: CSAQLAGNEQYF.

The chain uses TRBV6-4 and TRBJ2-2; 10 bases map to TRBD1. The J segment lost 3 bases and the V segment lost 4 bases, leaving 5 bases of the junction unmatched. The CDR3 consists of 16 residues. Germline V CDR1 and CDR2: MRHNA, SNTAGT. The CDR3 loop is CASSAGTGAYTGELFF. The CDR3 coding sequence is TGTGCCAGCAGTGCCGGGACAGGGGCGTACACCGGGGAGCTGTTTTTT.

This chain joins TRBV7-6 and TRBJ2-7; 8 bases align to TRBD1. Germline lookup yields CDR1 SGHVS and CDR2 FNYEAQ. The CDR3 totals 14 residues. V lost 5 bases, J lost 6 bases, and 9 bases stayed unmatched. CDR3 nucleotides: TGTGCCAGCAGCCGAGGGACAGGCCCGGGCGAGCAGTACTTC. Translating gives CASSRGTGPGEQYF.

The rearrangement uses TRBV28 and TRBJ1-5, with D unclear. CDR3 length equals 18 residues. Germline values: CDR1 MDHEN, CDR2 SYDVKM. V lost 2 bases and J 6 bases, leaving 23 bases between the germline ends. The CDR3 loop is CASSLGVGIGGSGQPQHF. In nucleotides, the CDR3 is TGTGCCAGCAGTTTAGGGGTCGGGATAGGAGGGTCGGGTCAGCCCCAGCATTTT.

The chain combines TRBV15 with TRBJ2-3; 13 bases match TRBD2. Germline CDR1 is LNHNV and CDR2 is YYDKDF (reference sequence). V gave up 3 bases and J gave up 0 bases; unmatched junction bases: 0. The CDR3 runs to 16 residues. The CDR3 spells CATSRTSGRSTDTQYF. CDR3 DNA: TGTGCCACCAGCAGGACTAGCGGGAGGAGCACAGATACGCAGTATTTT.

This chain joins TRBV18 and TRBJ2-1, with D hard to call. The CDR3 loop spans 15 amino acids. V lost 3 bases and J lost 7, with 16 bases in between. Germline assignment: CDR1 KGHSH and CDR2 LQKENI. CDR3 DNA sequence: TGTGCCAGCTCACCTAGGAGAGCTAACTCGAATGAGCAGTTCTTC. Translated: CASSPRRANSNEQFF.

V and J are TRBV5-1 and TRBJ2-7; D perhaps matches TRBD1 (6 bases). CDR3 length: 18 amino acids. Trimming pared 0 bases from V and 2 bases from J, leaving 21 bases between. Germline CDR1 is SGHRS and CDR2 is YFSETQ. The CDR3 is CASSLAAGTRVPPYEQYF. CDR3 sequence (DNA): TGCGCCAGCAGCTTGGCCGCCGGGACAAGGGTTCCCCCCTACGAGCAGTACTTC.

The chain has TRBV5-4 and TRBJ2-5; TRBD1 matches at 8 bases. CDR3 size: 14 residues. Germline CDR1 SGHNT, CDR2 YYREEE (reference sequence). V shed 7 bases and J 5 bases; nucleotides not matched to a gene: 10. This CDR3 reads CASSRAGGYETQYF. DNA for the CDR3: TGTGCCAGCTCCAGGGCAGGGGGCTATGAGACCCAGTACTTC.

The rearrangement uses TRBV19 and TRBJ2-2, with 7 positions matching TRBD1. V lost 8 bases to trimming and J lost 5 bases; unmatched junction nucleotides: 8. CDR3 size: 14 residues. CDR1 and CDR2 from the germline V gene are LNHDA and SQIVND (reference sequence). The CDR3 DNA reads TGTGCCAGTTTAGGGACAGCAGGGACCGGGGAGCTGTTTTTT. Residues: CASLGTAGTGELFF.

This clone was seen just once. The CDR3 here is CASSTGTSGHNEQFF. The CDR3, as DNA: TGTGCCAGTAGTACCGGGACTAGCGGGCACAATGAGCAGTTCTTC. This sequence joins TRBV19 and TRBJ2-1, with 12 bases aligning to TRBD2. The CDR3 runs to 15 residues. Germline CDR1 reads LNHDA; CDR2 reads SQIVND (reference sequence). V shed 4 bases and J 5 bases; nucleotides not matched to a gene: 3.

V and J are TRBV10-3 and TRBJ1-3; D is perhaps TRBD1 (6 bases). Germline CDR1 ENHRY, CDR2 SYGVKD. CDR3 size: 16 residues. Trimming removed 2 bases from V and 1 base from J, with 12 bases in between. The CDR3 nucleotides read TGTGCCATCAGTGAGGCACTACAGGGATCTGGAAACACCATATATTTT. Protein product: CAISEALQGSGNTIYF.

This rearrangement joins TRBV7-9 to TRBJ2-7; 8 bases line up with TRBD1. Germline V gene data show CDR1 as SEHNR and CDR2 as FQNEAQ (reference sequence). Germline trimming cut 5 bases from V and 2 bases from J; bases unmatched to any gene: 11. This CDR3 spans 16 amino acids. This CDR3 is CASSLGPTGDAYEQYF. As DNA, the CDR3 is TGTGCCAGCAGCCTGGGCCCGACAGGGGACGCCTACGAGCAGTACTTC.

This clone appeared a single time. J is TRBJ1-1 and V is TRBV6-1; 7 bases match TRBD1. This CDR3 has 15 amino acids. CDR1 MNHNS and CDR2 SASEGT come from the germline V gene. With 2 bases clipped from V and 1 base from J, the junction kept 4 bases outside the gene matches. The CDR3 DNA is TGTGCCAGCAGTGAAATGGGGACAGAGAACACTGAAGCTTTCTTT. Translated: CASSEMGTENTEAFF.

This chain joins TRBV27 and TRBJ2-1; the D gene is possibly TRBD1 (6 bases). V shed 5 bases and J shed 5 bases, with 31 bases lying between them. The CDR3 consists of 20 residues. The germline V gene encodes CDR1 MNHEY and CDR2 SMNVEV (reference sequence). CDR3: CASSPLVGASRNIPNNEQFF. As DNA, the CDR3 is TGTGCCAGCAGTCCTTTAGTGGGGGCTTCGAGGAACATACCTAACAATGAGCAGTTCTTC.

This clone was observed a single time. The V call is TRBV5-1, the J call TRBJ2-3, with no clear D. The CDR3 extends over 11 amino acids. Germline loops: CDR1 SGHRS, CDR2 YFSETQ. Trimming stripped 6 bases from V and 6 bases from J, with 8 bases between. This CDR3 is CASIQGDTQYF. The CDR3 nucleotides read TGCGCCAGCATCCAAGGGGATACGCAGTATTTT.

The V and J genes are TRBV7-9 and TRBJ1-4, with a tentative D call TRBD1 (6 bases). Germline assignment: CDR1 SEHNR and CDR2 FQNEAQ (reference sequence). The CDR3 extends over 15 amino acids. Trimming pared 3 bases from V and 3 bases from J, leaving 11 bases between. Written as DNA, the CDR3 is TGTGCCAGCAGCTTGGGGGCCGCCGCTAATGAAAAACTGTTTTTT. Amino acids: CASSLGAAANEKLFF.

The rearrangement joins TRBV7-8 to TRBJ2-5; D gene unclear. There are 19 residues in the CDR3. Germline V lookup: CDR1 SGHVS, CDR2 FQNEAQ. The V end was cut by 1 base, the J end by 2 bases, with 23 bases between. The DNA for the CDR3 is TGTGCCAGCAGCTTAGATTATACAAGACTCGCCGTGATTCAAGAGACCCAGTACTTC. Amino acid sequence: CASSLDYTRLAVIQETQYF.

V gene TRBV2 combines with J gene TRBJ2-1; 8 bases map to TRBD2. The CDR3 contains 14 residues. The germline V gene has CDR1 SNHLY and CDR2 FYNNEI. V dropped 5 bases and J dropped 8; count of bases not matched to a gene: 8. The CDR3 loop is CASSSGTRAYEQFF. The CDR3 nucleotides are TGTGCCAGCAGTTCCGGGACTAGGGCTTATGAGCAGTTCTTC.

The chain is built from TRBV10-3 and TRBJ1-3, with D maybe TRBD1 (6 bases). V dropped 5 bases and J dropped 1 base, with 15 bases sitting between them. Germline V gives CDR1 ENHRY, CDR2 SYGVKD. The CDR3 has 16 residues. The CDR3: CAISPTRGMSGNTIYF. DNA for the CDR3: TGTGCCATCAGTCCTACGAGGGGGATGTCTGGAAACACCATATATTTT.

The chain carries TRBV19 and TRBJ2-2; D ambiguous. This CDR3 is 12 amino acids long. The V gene lost 7 bases and the J gene lost 6 bases, with 9 bases spanning the gap. The germline V gene encodes CDR1 LNHDA and CDR2 SQIVND (reference sequence). The CDR3 reads CASIRQPGELFF. The CDR3 nucleotides are TGTGCCAGTATCCGGCAACCCGGGGAGCTGTTTTTT.

V gene TRBV2 combines with J gene TRBJ2-7, with D uncertain. Trimming took off 2 bases at V and 4 bases at J, with 9 bases between the two ends. Germline loops: CDR1 SNHLY, CDR2 FYNNEI. The CDR3 has 13 residues. Written as DNA, the CDR3 is TGTGCCAGCAGTGAATCGTGGCGGTACGAGCAGTACTTC. Protein product: CASSESWRYEQYF.

The chain links TRBV7-2 to TRBJ2-5; D ambiguous. V lost 3 bases and J lost 5, with 13 bases in between. The CDR3 extends over 14 amino acids. Germline CDR1 SGHTA, CDR2 FQGNSA. CDR3 bases: TGTGCCAGCAGCTTCTACGTTGATGGGGAGACCCAGTACTTC. Translation: CASSFYVDGETQYF.

The chain is built from TRBV6-5 and TRBJ2-7, with D possibly matching TRBD1 (6 bases). V lost 0 bases, J lost 2 bases, and 14 bases lay in between. Per the germline V gene, CDR1 is MNHEY and CDR2 is SVGAGI. The CDR3 sequence is 16 residues long. CDR3 loop: CASSYSGTRYPYEQYF. The DNA of the CDR3 is TGTGCCAGCAGTTACTCGGGGACACGCTACCCCTACGAGCAGTACTTC.

This chain links TRBV6-5 with TRBJ2-7; 7 bases line up with TRBD1. This CDR3 is built from 14 residues. J was trimmed by 4 bases and V by 6 bases; bases with no gene match: 9. Germline CDR1 reads MNHEY; CDR2 reads SVGAGI. CDR3 in DNA: TGTGCCAGCAGCTCGTGGGACAGACAATACGAGCAGTACTTC. Translated: CASSSWDRQYEQYF.